This T cell receptor beta chain appears in the sequencing data of a study of cytomegalovirus exposure and HLA in healthy donors. Study observations and caveats: Cytomegalovirus association was assigned to about 150 TCR beta chains. A few CMV-associated chains proved CMV antigen-specific in vitro. Subsequent analysis revealed that first-cohort TCR clusters tended to co-occur in the 110 or so validation repertoires. Reported results showed that the classifier diagnosed cytomegalovirus status with high specificity and sensitivity.

The CDR3 has 14 amino acids. Germline assignment: CDR1 MNHEY and CDR2 SVGAGI. V lost 6 bases, J lost 0 bases, and 9 bases lay in between. TCRdb keeps only in-frame clones here, not all; method: immunoSEQ multiplex PCR. The sample has about 220,000 clones; 85% to 90% are singletons. As to this clone: Its specificity is unknown.

This receptor was taken from a woman aged 18-30 years in good health and CMV-seronegative. V and J are TRBV6-5 and TRBJ2-1; weak D call: TRBD2 (5 bases). The sample was PBMCs. CDR3 nucleotide sequence: TGTGCCAGCAGCCAGCGGAGCTCCTACAATGAGCAGTTCTTC. Translation gives CASSQRSSYNEQFF.